These 31 T cell receptor beta chains were sequenced from one sample in a study of graft-versus-host responses after intestinal transplantation. What these receptors recognize is not known. TCRdb keeps only in-frame clones here, not all; method: immunoSEQ multiplex PCR. Of about 70,000 clones listed, approximately 87% are singletons. The material was unstimulated CD4+ T cells sorted from spleen or lymph node cells, obtained before transplant. The receptors derive from a human donor who was the organ donor for an intestinal transplant.

In the case of this clone: The junction departs from germline at one end; a sequencing error may be responsible. The chain is built from TRBV30 and TRBJ1-1; perhaps TRBD1 as D (6 bases). CDR1 is GTSNPN, CDR2 SVGIG, per germline (reference sequence). CDR3 length: 16 amino acids. The DNA for the CDR3 is TGTGCCTGGAGTGTATGGCAGGGGACCCCTGACACTGGAGCTTTCTTT. Translated: CAWSVWQGTPDTGAFF.

The rearrangement links TRBV30 to TRBJ1-1; the D gene is possibly TRBD1 (6 bases). The germline CDR1 and CDR2 sequences are GTSNPN and SVGIG (reference sequence). V shed 2 bases and J shed 10 bases, with 17 bases lying between them. This CDR3 has 13 residues. The CDR3: CAWSSSGGLLAFF. The CDR3 bases are TGTGCCTGGAGTAGCTCCGGGGGGCTGTTAGCTTTCTTT. The complete variable domain, with remaining parts taken from reference TRBV30 and TRBJ1-1, reads SQTIHQWPATLVQPVGSPLSLECTVEGTSNPNLYWYRQAAGRGLQLLFYSVGIGQISSEVPQNLSASRPQDRQFILSSKKLLLSDSGFYLCAWSSSGGLLAFFGQGTRLTVV.

The J gene is TRBJ2-5, the V gene TRBV18, with D hard to call. V dropped 3 bases and J dropped 1 base, with 6 bases sitting between them. Germline loops: CDR1 KGHSH, CDR2 LQKENI. This CDR3 region has 13 residues. CDR3 in DNA: TGTGCCAGCTCACCCCTAACCCAAGAGACCCAGTACTTC. It codes for CASSPLTQETQYF.

This clone appeared once. The rearrangement links TRBV6-1 to TRBJ2-5; 7 nucleotides match TRBD2. The trim removed 6 bases at V and 5 bases at J, leaving 6 bases unmatched. The CDR3 covers 13 residues. Per the germline V gene, CDR1 is MNHNS and CDR2 is SASEGT. CDR3 bases: TGTGCCAGCAGGAGGACTAGGTGGGAGACCCAGTACTTC. Translating it yields CASRRTRWETQYF.

The V call is TRBV30, the J call TRBJ1-1; no clear D gene. Germline V gives CDR1 GTSNPN, CDR2 SVGIG (reference sequence). Trimming cost V 2 bases and J 0 bases, with 10 bases left between them. The CDR3 has 14 residues. CDR3 sequence: CAWSLRGVNTEAFF. DNA for the CDR3: TGTGCCTGGAGTCTCCGGGGAGTGAACACTGAAGCTTTCTTT. The variable domain in full, completed from reference TRBV30 and TRBJ1-1, reads SQTIHQWPATLVQPVGSPLSLECTVEGTSNPNLYWYRQAAGRGLQLLFYSVGIGQISSEVPQNLSASRPQDRQFILSSKKLLLSDSGFYLCAWSLRGVNTEAFFGQGTRLTVV.

The chain employs TRBV10-1 and TRBJ1-5; the match to TRBD1 covers 11 bases. V shed 7 bases and J 5 bases; nucleotides not matched to a gene: 4. CDR1 WNHNN and CDR2 SYGVQD come from the germline V gene (reference sequence). CDR3 length: 14 residues. This chain's CDR3 is CASNLDRGHQPQHF. CDR3 coding DNA: TGCGCCAGCAATTTGGACAGGGGGCATCAGCCCCAGCATTTT.

This clone appeared a single time. This chain joins TRBV15 and TRBJ1-2; the match to TRBD1 covers 7 bases. Germline CDR1 LNHNV, CDR2 YYDKDF (reference sequence). This CDR3 is built from 15 residues. The ends lost 3 bases at V and 4 bases at J; junction bases unmatched: 8. The CDR3 sequence: CATSRPRGGSYGYTF. In nucleotides, the CDR3 is TGTGCCACCAGCAGGCCCAGAGGGGGCAGCTATGGCTACACCTTC.

This chain uses TRBV10-3 with TRBJ1-2; TRBD1 matches at 8 bases. The CDR3 runs 13 residues. Trimming cost V 2 bases and J 8 bases; bases outside gene matches: 4. In germline, CDR1 is ENHRY, CDR2 SYGVKD. CDR3 sequence reads: CAISEQGAKGYTF. CDR3 coding DNA: TGTGCCATCAGTGAGCAGGGGGCGAAAGGCTACACCTTC.

This chain joins TRBV5-1 and TRBJ2-5; tentative D call: TRBD2 (5 bases). Germline V gives CDR1 SGHRS, CDR2 YFSETQ. V was trimmed by 0 bases and J by 1 base, leaving 7 bases between them. The CDR3 runs 14 residues. CDR3 DNA sequence: TGCGCCAGCAGCTTGGTCGGAGGCCAAGAGACCCAGTACTTC. Protein product: CASSLVGGQETQYF.

The chain carries TRBV28 and TRBJ1-2, with TRBD1 matching 8 bases. The CDR3 contains 14 residues. V gave up 5 bases and J gave up 7 bases; unmatched junction bases: 9. CDR1 is MDHEN and CDR2 is SYDVKM in the germline V gene. In DNA form, the CDR3 reads TGTGCCAGCAGTACCGGGACAGGCCCTTCTGGCTACACCTTC. Its protein is CASSTGTGPSGYTF.

The chain is built from TRBV5-1 and TRBJ1-6, with 9 bases fitting TRBD1. The CDR3 has 15 amino acids. J was trimmed by 7 bases and V by 1 base; bases with no gene match: 3. Germline CDR1 reads SGHRS; CDR2 reads YFSETQ. The CDR3 region is CASSLTGTGNSPLHF. The CDR3 coding sequence is TGCGCCAGCAGCTTGACCGGGACAGGGAATTCACCCCTCCACTTT.

The chain uses TRBV5-1 and TRBJ1-1, with 7 bases fitting TRBD1. The CDR3 spans 14 residues. V lost 5 bases, J lost 2 bases, and 6 bases stayed unmatched. Germline V gives CDR1 SGHRS, CDR2 YFSETQ. The CDR3 reads CASRPGTDNTEAFF. Here the CDR3 DNA reads TGCGCCAGCAGGCCCGGGACAGACAACACTGAAGCTTTCTTT.

The CDR3 sequence: CASSDFVDSTNEQFF. Written as DNA, the CDR3 is TGTGCCAGCAGTGACTTCGTTGACAGCACTAATGAGCAGTTCTTC. The V call is TRBV6-4, the J call TRBJ2-1; D may be TRBD1 (5 bases). This CDR3 has 15 amino acids. Germline V CDR1 and CDR2: MRHNA, SNTAGT. Trimming cost V 1 base and J 7 bases, with 14 bases left between them.

The rearrangement uses TRBV7-2 and TRBJ2-5; possible D gene TRBD1, 6 bases. The CDR3 has 16 amino acids. V was cut by 5 bases and J by 1 base, with 17 bases left in between. Looked up from germline, CDR1 is SGHTA and CDR2 is FQGNSA. CDR3 sequence (DNA): TGTGCCAGCAGCCCCCCCGGGAACAGGGTCCAAGAGACCCAGTACTTC. Its protein is CASSPPGNRVQETQYF.

The chain has TRBV5-4 and TRBJ2-2; D not certain. V lost 0 bases and J lost 1, with 4 bases in between. The germline V gene has CDR1 SGHNT and CDR2 YYREEE (reference sequence). The CDR3 length is 14 residues. The CDR3 protein is CASSLEQNTGELFF. The CDR3 nucleotides read TGTGCCAGCAGCTTGGAACAGAACACCGGGGAGCTGTTTTTT.

This clone appeared once. The V gene is TRBV6-1, the J gene TRBJ1-1; D remains ambiguous. The germline CDR1 and CDR2 sequences are MNHNS and SASEGT. Trimming cost V 6 bases and J 0 bases, with 8 bases left between them. This CDR3 has 13 residues. CDR3 loop: CASRGHLNTEAFF. CDR3 in DNA: TGTGCCAGCAGGGGCCATCTGAACACTGAAGCTTTCTTT.

The chain employs TRBV6-5 and TRBJ2-4; D may be TRBD1 (5 bases). From germline, CDR1 is MNHEY and CDR2 SVGAGI. Trimming took off 6 bases at V and 4 bases at J, with 10 bases between the two ends. The CDR3 consists of 13 residues. The CDR3 is CASRQYRKNIQYF. In nucleotides, the CDR3 is TGTGCCAGCAGGCAGTACAGGAAAAACATTCAGTACTTC.

V is TRBV19 and J is TRBJ2-2; TRBD2 agrees at 8 bases. The V gene's germline CDR1 is LNHDA and CDR2 SQIVND (reference sequence). With 2 bases clipped from V and 5 bases from J, the junction kept 4 bases outside the gene matches. This CDR3 contains 15 residues. CDR3 coding DNA: TGTGCCAGTAGTATATTTCGGGGGGGGACCGGGGAGCTGTTTTTT. Its protein product is CASSIFRGGTGELFF.

The rearrangement uses TRBV12-5 and TRBJ2-7; weak D call: TRBD2 (6 bases). This CDR3 has 14 residues. The V end lost 3 bases, the J end lost 0 bases, and 9 bases lay between the germline ends. CDR1 and CDR2 (germline): LGHNT, FRNRAP. The CDR3 protein is CASGFSGSSYEQYV. In nucleotides, the CDR3 is TGTGCTAGTGGTTTCTCCGGGAGCTCCTACGAGCAGTACGTC.

This clone showed up just once. The chain combines TRBV9 with TRBJ1-5; D is unresolved. V was clipped by 2 bases and J by 5 bases, with 11 bases between them. The CDR3 is made up of 14 amino acids. The germline gives CDR1 SGDLS, CDR2 YYNGEE. CDR3: CASSVAPGYQPQHF. CDR3 bases: TGTGCCAGCAGCGTGGCCCCGGGGTATCAGCCCCAGCATTTT.

This chain connects TRBV10-2 to TRBJ2-1, with 9 bases identical to TRBD2. J lost 7 bases, V lost 2 bases, and 9 bases had no gene match. The CDR3 length is 16 residues. Germline V gene lookup returns CDR1 WSHSY and CDR2 SAAADI. CDR3 nucleotide sequence: TGCGCCAGCAGTGAGCCTCGGGTTAGCGGGGGAAATGAGCAGTTCTTC. Its protein product is CASSEPRVSGGNEQFF.

The chain carries TRBV4-1 and TRBJ1-4; 9 bases agree with TRBD1. The trim removed 3 bases at V and 0 bases at J, leaving 11 bases unmatched. The CDR3 consists of 19 residues. Germline V gives CDR1 MGHRA, CDR2 YSYEKL. As DNA, the CDR3 is TGCGCCAGCAGCCAGGTATTTGGACAGGGGAGAGCAACTAATGAAAAACTGTTTTTT. Protein product: CASSQVFGQGRATNEKLFF.

J is TRBJ2-7 and V is TRBV18; D perhaps matches TRBD2 (5 bases). Between the trimmed V and J ends, which lost 0 bases and 6 bases, there was a span of 9 bases. CDR1 is KGHSH, CDR2 LQKENI, per germline. The CDR3 extends over 13 amino acids. The CDR3 loop reads CASSPPRGGEQYV. CDR3 nucleotide sequence: TGTGCCAGCTCACCACCACGGGGTGGCGAGCAGTACGTC.

The V gene is TRBV7-2, the J gene TRBJ1-2, with 9 nucleotides matching TRBD1. The CDR3 length is 15 residues. V was pared by 1 base and J by 8 bases, with 8 bases of the junction left unmatched. The germline V gene encodes CDR1 SGHTA and CDR2 FQGNSA. This CDR3 reads CASSLVHRGPGGYTF. In DNA form, the CDR3 reads TGTGCCAGCAGCTTAGTGCACAGGGGGCCTGGGGGCTACACCTTC.

The chain employs TRBV2 and TRBJ1-6, with 7 nucleotides matching TRBD1. CDR1 and CDR2 (germline): SNHLY, FYNNEI. The junction had 7 bases not matched to a gene; V was cut back by 6 bases and J by 17 bases. The CDR3 sequence is 11 residues long. The CDR3 nucleotides are TGTGCCAGCAGAGTCCGGGACAGTTTCCACTTT. This sequence encodes CASRVRDSFHF.

The genes are TRBV7-6 and TRBJ2-3; 7 bases are shared with TRBD2. Looked up from germline, CDR1 is SGHVS and CDR2 is FNYEAQ. The ends lost 1 base at V and 5 bases at J; junction bases unmatched: 9. CDR3 length: 16 amino acids. CDR3 nucleotide sequence: TGTGCCAGCAGCTTAGGCTTAGCGGGCCGCGGAGATACGCAGTATTTT. Translation: CASSLGLAGRGDTQYF.

The rearrangement uses TRBV7-2 and TRBJ2-3, with 10 bases aligning to TRBD1. V trimming: 4 bases; J trimming: 2 bases; junction bases outside the gene matches: 12. The CDR3 loop spans 18 amino acids. Germline lookup yields CDR1 SGHTA and CDR2 FQGNSA. The CDR3 is CASSSPGQGIFFTDTQYF. The CDR3 DNA follows: TGTGCCAGCAGCTCTCCGGGACAGGGGATATTTTTCACAGATACGCAGTATTTT.

The chain carries TRBV6-5 and TRBJ1-6; D not certain. The CDR3 spans 14 residues. Trimming took 4 bases from V and 9 from J, leaving 13 bases between them. Germline V gene data show CDR1 as MNHEY and CDR2 as SVGAGI. The CDR3 loop reads CASSFSPNSSPLHF. The DNA for the CDR3 is TGTGCCAGCAGTTTTTCCCCGAATAGTTCACCCCTCCACTTT.

V usage is TRBV18 and J usage is TRBJ1-4; no clear D. The CDR3 spans 13 residues. CDR1 and CDR2 from the germline V gene are KGHSH and LQKENI. V shed 5 bases and J shed 8 bases, with 12 bases lying between them. CDR3 sequence reads: CASSSAPGEKLFF. The CDR3 DNA reads TGTGCCAGCTCATCAGCGCCCGGCGAAAAACTGTTTTTT.

V and J are TRBV9 and TRBJ1-1; D gene ambiguous. V lost 0 bases, J lost 1 base, and 7 bases lay in between. CDR3 length equals 14 residues. Per germline, CDR1 SGDLS and CDR2 YYNGEE. The CDR3: CASSVATKNTEAFF. The CDR3 DNA sequence: TGTGCCAGCAGCGTAGCGACAAAGAACACTGAAGCTTTCTTT.

The chain combines TRBV29-1 with TRBJ2-5; 10 bases align to TRBD1. Germline CDR1 SQVTM, CDR2 ANQGSEA. The CDR3 is made up of 13 amino acids. V dropped 3 bases and J dropped 4; count of bases not matched to a gene: 2. CDR3 region: CSVETGGAETQYF. The CDR3 bases are TGCAGCGTTGAGACAGGGGGCGCAGAGACCCAGTACTTC.